These 24 T cell receptor beta chains share one sample of origin, sequenced in a study of blood T cell repertoires in COVID-19. Profiling relied on immunoSEQ multiplex PCR, and the TCRdb table lists in-frame clones only, not all of them. There are some 180,000 clones in the sample; around 80% occur only once, and 5.5% to 8.5% lies in the top ten. The sample comprised peripheral blood. The receptors were sampled from a man aged 60 to 75 with acute or convalescent COVID-19.

V is TRBV6-2 or TRBV6-3 and J is TRBJ1-5, with 11 positions matching TRBD1. The V segment lost 4 bases and the J segment 3 bases; nucleotides outside the gene matches: 5. Germline V gives CDR1 MNHEY, CDR2 SVGEGT. The CDR3 runs 16 residues. The CDR3 sequence: CASSSDRGRPNQPQHF. CDR3 sequence (DNA): TGTGCCAGCAGTTCGGACAGGGGGCGCCCCAATCAGCCCCAGCATTTT.

This clone has a single count. The chain carries TRBV9 and TRBJ1-4, with no clear D. Trimming removed 0 bases from V and 5 bases from J, with 8 bases in between. Germline CDR1 and CDR2: SGDLS and YYNGEE. The length of the CDR3 is 14 residues. CDR3 region: CASSVAGSNEKLFF. The CDR3 DNA reads TGTGCCAGCAGCGTAGCCGGTTCCAATGAAAAACTGTTTTTT.

The V and J genes are TRBV4-1 and TRBJ2-1; perhaps TRBD2 as D (5 bases). Trimming removed 4 bases from V and 2 bases from J, with 12 bases in between. The CDR3 runs 15 residues. Germline V lookup: CDR1 MGHRA, CDR2 YSYEKL. CDR3: CASSPRPGTYNEQFF. As DNA, the CDR3 is TGCGCCAGCAGCCCGAGACCCGGGACCTACAATGAGCAGTTCTTC.

The count of this clone is one. The chain has TRBV5-5 and TRBJ2-3; D is undetermined. Germline CDR1 and CDR2: SGHKS and YYEKEE (reference sequence). V dropped 4 bases and J dropped 2 bases, with 11 bases sitting between them. CDR3 size: 14 residues. CDR3 nucleotide sequence: TGTGCCAGCAGCCACATCACCCACACAGATACGCAGTATTTT. It encodes CASSHITHTDTQYF.

This clone occurred a few times. This chain connects TRBV11-2 to TRBJ2-1, with D perhaps matching TRBD1 (6 bases). The ends were cut back, 8 bases at V and 5 bases at J, with 13 bases in the middle. The CDR3 has 13 amino acids. Germline CDR1 is SGHAT and CDR2 is FQNNGV. CDR3 sequence reads: CASQHYRDNEQFF. The CDR3 DNA sequence: TGTGCCAGCCAACACTACAGGGACAATGAGCAGTTCTTC. Based on the CDR3 plus reference TRBV11-2 and TRBJ2-1, the full variable domain is EAGVAQSPRYKIIEKRQSVAFWCNPISGHATLYWYQQILGQGPKLLIQFQNNGVVDDSQLPKDRFSAERLKGVDSTLKIQPAKLEDSAVYLCASQHYRDNEQFFGPGTRLTVL.

This clone occurred a few times. The chain recombines TRBV5-1 with TRBJ2-7; TRBD1 agrees at 10 bases. From germline, CDR1 is SGHRS and CDR2 YFSETQ. V shed 3 bases, J shed 3 bases, and the junction held 3 bases outside the gene matches. This CDR3 spans 14 amino acids. The CDR3 DNA reads TGCGCCAGCAGCTCCGGGACAGGGGACTACGAGCAGTACTTC. Protein sequence: CASSSGTGDYEQYF.

The chain links TRBV2 to TRBJ2-7; 8 nucleotides match TRBD1. Looked up from germline, CDR1 is SNHLY and CDR2 is FYNNEI. CDR3 length: 12 residues. The J segment lost 3 bases and the V segment lost 7 bases, leaving 2 bases of the junction unmatched. CDR3: CASKGQVYEQYF. CDR3 in DNA: TGTGCCAGCAAGGGACAGGTCTACGAGCAGTACTTC.

This CDR3 is CASSSGTGGSGANVLTF. CDR3 nucleotides: TGTGCCAGCAGCTCCGGGACAGGGGGCTCTGGGGCCAACGTCCTGACTTTC. This chain connects TRBV25-1 to TRBJ2-6; 11 bases are shared with TRBD1. J was trimmed by 0 bases and V by 6 bases; bases with no gene match: 4. Germline CDR1 reads MGHDK; CDR2 reads SYGVNS. This CDR3 is built from 17 residues.

The chain combines TRBV6-5 with TRBJ1-5; D is unclear. Looked up from germline, CDR1 is MNHEY and CDR2 is SVGAGI. The CDR3 covers 13 residues. Trimming pared 0 bases from V and 5 bases from J, leaving 5 bases between. CDR3 in amino acids: CASSYSEDQPQHF. CDR3 bases: TGTGCCAGCAGTTACTCCGAGGATCAGCCCCAGCATTTT.

J is TRBJ2-4 and V is TRBV7-2, with 7 bases fitting TRBD2. This CDR3 spans 14 amino acids. V shed 1 base, J shed 5 bases, and the junction held 2 bases outside the gene matches. CDR1 and CDR2 from the germline V gene are SGHTA and FQGNSA. The CDR3 DNA sequence: TGTGCCAGCAGCTTAGACAGCGGGGAAAACATTCAGTACTTC. Translation: CASSLDSGENIQYF.

The rearrangement joins TRBV29-1 to TRBJ1-1, with 10 bases matching TRBD1. Germline V gene sequence: CDR1 SQVTM, CDR2 ANQGSEA. This CDR3 contains 15 residues. With 5 bases clipped from V and 0 bases from J, the junction kept 6 bases outside the gene matches. CDR3 region: CSVTGTGVMNTEAFF. In DNA, the CDR3 is TGCAGCGTTACTGGGACAGGGGTTATGAACACTGAAGCTTTCTTT.

This chain links TRBV7-9 with TRBJ2-6; D is perhaps TRBD2 (6 bases). V lost 3 bases and J lost 4, with 10 bases in between. This CDR3 is 15 amino acids long. Germline CDR1 SEHNR, CDR2 FQNEAQ (reference sequence). The CDR3 DNA reads as TGTGCCAGCAGCTTTGGGGACTCCGGGGCCAACGTCCTGACTTTC. It is translated as CASSFGDSGANVLTF.

The chain employs TRBV2 and TRBJ2-3, with 8 bases fitting TRBD2. This CDR3 has 15 residues. Germline CDR1 is SNHLY and CDR2 is FYNNEI. Trimming cost V 6 bases and J 3 bases; bases outside gene matches: 8. CDR3 sequence reads: CASSKGGTSTDTQYF. The CDR3 DNA sequence: TGTGCCAGCAGCAAAGGGGGGACTAGTACAGATACGCAGTATTTT.

The rearrangement joins TRBV11-2 to TRBJ1-4, with 7 bases identical to TRBD1. CDR3 length: 15 residues. The V and J ends lost 3 bases and 3 bases, in that order; junction bases with no gene match: 4. CDR1 is SGHAT, CDR2 FQNNGV, per germline. The chain's CDR3 is CASSFAGQPNEKLFF. The CDR3 nucleotides read TGTGCCAGCAGCTTCGCGGGACAGCCTAATGAAAAACTGTTTTTT.

Concerning this clone: An end of the junction differs from the germline gene, which may be a read error. J is TRBJ1-2 and V is TRBV10-3; a possible D gene is TRBD1 (5 bases). The germline gives CDR1 ENHRY, CDR2 SYGVKD. This CDR3 contains 14 residues. CDR3 in DNA: TGTGCCATTAGTGGGGCAGGGACTAACTATGGCTACACCTTC. Amino acid sequence: CAISGAGTNYGYTF.

The J gene is TRBJ1-1, the V gene TRBV7-8; D uncertain. Germline V CDR1 and CDR2: SGHVS, FQNEAQ. The germline V and J ends were trimmed by 1 base and 3 bases, with 12 bases remaining between them. The CDR3 sequence is 15 residues long. The CDR3 spells CASSLVEGWDTEAFF. CDR3 coding DNA: TGTGCCAGCAGCTTAGTTGAGGGTTGGGACACTGAAGCTTTCTTT.

The rearrangement joins TRBV9 to TRBJ2-7; 7 positions match TRBD2. Germline loops: CDR1 SGDLS, CDR2 YYNGEE. CDR3 size: 14 residues. V was pared by 1 base and J by 1 base, with 2 bases of the junction left unmatched. The CDR3 sequence is CASSVSGVSYEQYF. The CDR3 nucleotides are TGTGCCAGCAGCGTAAGCGGGGTATCCTACGAGCAGTACTTC.

V gene TRBV28 combines with J gene TRBJ1-4; 10 bases match TRBD1. Germline lookup yields CDR1 MDHEN and CDR2 SYDVKM. The CDR3 contains 16 residues. Trimming removed 4 bases from V and 10 bases from J; junction bases left unmatched: 12. This CDR3 is CASSSPSGTGAAKLFF. The CDR3 region has the DNA TGTGCCAGCAGTTCCCCCTCCGGGACAGGGGCAGCAAAACTGTTTTTT.

This chain joins TRBV4-2 and TRBJ1-4; 10 nucleotides match TRBD1. Per the germline V gene, CDR1 is LGHNA and CDR2 is YNFKEQ. The CDR3 runs to 15 residues. With V trimmed by 0 bases and J by 10 bases, 5 bases remained unmatched. This chain's CDR3 is CASSQELGQGGKLFF. DNA of the CDR3: TGTGCCAGCAGCCAAGAACTCGGACAGGGGGGAAAACTGTTTTTT.

The J gene is TRBJ2-7, the V gene TRBV10-3, with D hard to call. The ends were cut back, 2 bases at V and 3 bases at J, with 11 bases in the middle. Germline loops: CDR1 ENHRY, CDR2 SYGVKD. The length of the CDR3 is 14 residues. The CDR3 sequence is CAISEEAKNYEQYF. CDR3 sequence (DNA): TGTGCCATCAGTGAGGAAGCGAAGAACTACGAGCAGTACTTC.

This clone has only one observation. The chain has TRBV29-1 and TRBJ2-7; no definite D call. The CDR3 totals 14 residues. From germline, CDR1 is SQVTM and CDR2 ANQGSEA. V lost 7 bases and J lost 0, with 16 bases in between. The DNA of the CDR3 is TGCAGCGCCGCCAATACACCTAGCTCCTACGAGCAGTACTTC. Translating it yields CSAANTPSSYEQYF.

This chain joins TRBV11-2 and TRBJ1-4; 8 bases are a match to TRBD1. J gave up 6 bases and V 5 bases, and 8 bases lay outside the gene matches. Germline values: CDR1 SGHAT, CDR2 FQNNGV. The CDR3 is 15 residues long. CDR3 loop: CASSPYRGDYEKLFF. Here the CDR3 DNA reads TGTGCCAGCAGCCCTTACAGGGGGGATTATGAAAAACTGTTTTTT.

The chain carries TRBV7-9 and TRBJ2-3, with 7 bases fitting TRBD2. Germline V CDR1 and CDR2: SEHNR, FQNEAQ (reference sequence). The CDR3 extends over 14 amino acids. V was clipped by 8 bases and J by 1 base; unmatched bases: 6. This CDR3 reads CASHGLAGTDTQYF. CDR3 DNA: TGTGCCAGCCACGGGCTAGCGGGCACAGATACGCAGTATTTT.

This clone was observed once. The V call is TRBV2, the J call TRBJ1-1; a possible D gene is TRBD1 (5 bases). V gave up 1 base and J gave up 5 bases, with 11 bases separating them. This CDR3 has 14 residues. Germline V lookup: CDR1 SNHLY, CDR2 FYNNEI. The CDR3 DNA reads as TGTGCCAGCAGTGAAGGGGTTGGGGGGACTGAAGCTTTCTTT. The encoded protein is CASSEGVGGTEAFF.